The clone carrying this TCR beta chain was seen only once. The target antigen is unknown. The record originates from a study of OX40 agonist ivuxolimab in advanced cancers. Looking at the study overall: Given to patients was ivuxolimab, an agonistic anti-OX40 (CD134) antibody. Study-level points and caveats: The 0.1-3.0 mg/kg partial responders had among the lowest clonal expansion. Dosing at 0.1 to 3.0 mg/kg was accompanied by clonal expansion of CD4+ and CD8+ blood T cells by week 6.

Sequencing used immunoSEQ multiplex PCR; TCRdb keeps in-frame clones, though not all of them. Of 70,000 to 75,000 clones listed, approximately 85% were seen once; the top ten hold about 0.57%. V gave up 6 bases and J gave up 5 bases; unmatched junction bases: 4. Germline CDR1 WSHSY, CDR2 SAAADI. The CDR3 length is 13 residues. The chain recombines TRBV10-2 with TRBJ1-5; 7 bases align to TRBD1. This clonotype was obtained from an adult with an advanced solid tumor such as melanoma, head and neck, liver or kidney cancer. The sequenced sample was CD4+ or CD8+ T cells sorted from blood, obtained in a trial of the OX40 agonist ivuxolimab. The chain's CDR3 is CASSFDRDQPQHF. The CDR3 DNA reads as TGCGCCAGCAGCTTCGACAGGGATCAGCCCCAGCATTTT.